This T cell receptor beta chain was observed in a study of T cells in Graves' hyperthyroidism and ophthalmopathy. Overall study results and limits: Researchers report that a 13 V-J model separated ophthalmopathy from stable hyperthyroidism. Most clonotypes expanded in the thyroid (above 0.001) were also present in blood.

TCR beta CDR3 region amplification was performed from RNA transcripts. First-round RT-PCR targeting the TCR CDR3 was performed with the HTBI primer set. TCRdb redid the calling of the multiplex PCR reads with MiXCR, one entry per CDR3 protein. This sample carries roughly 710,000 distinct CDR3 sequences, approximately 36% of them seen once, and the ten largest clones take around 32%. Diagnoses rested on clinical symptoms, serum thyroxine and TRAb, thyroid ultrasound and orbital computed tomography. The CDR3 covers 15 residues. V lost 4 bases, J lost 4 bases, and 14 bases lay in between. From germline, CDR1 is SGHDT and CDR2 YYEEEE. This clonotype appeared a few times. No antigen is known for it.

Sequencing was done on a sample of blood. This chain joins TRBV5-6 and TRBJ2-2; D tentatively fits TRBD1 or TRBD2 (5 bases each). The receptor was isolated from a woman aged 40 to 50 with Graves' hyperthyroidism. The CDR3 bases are TGTGCCAGCAGCGTGGATACCGGGACCACCGGGGAGCTGTTTTTT. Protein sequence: CASSVDTGTTGELFF.